The T cell receptor (beta chain) described here comes from a study of T cells in Graves' hyperthyroidism and ophthalmopathy. Study-wide results and limits: Expanded thyroid clonotypes (above 0.001) were mostly also found in blood.

On this clonotype itself: Its matching antigen is unknown.

Diagnostic assessment was based on clinical symptoms, serum thyroxine and TRAb, thyroid ultrasound and orbital computed tomography. This CDR3 has 14 amino acids. The V gene's germline CDR1 is DFQATT and CDR2 SNEGSKA (reference sequence). The junction had 8 bases not matched to a gene; V was cut back by 6 bases and J by 7 bases. TCR beta CDR3 regions were amplified from RNA. When the TCR CDR3 underwent first-round RT-PCR, the HTBI primer set was used. TCRdb fed the multiplex PCR reads into MiXCR, producing one record per CDR3 protein. The sample consists of around 660,000 distinct CDR3 sequences, about 45% of them appearing once.

This rearrangement joins TRBV20-1 to TRBJ1-6; 8 positions agree with TRBD1. The receptor was derived from an adult man with Graves' disease, either hyperthyroidism or ophthalmopathy (not recorded which). Sequenced input: peripheral blood or thyroid tissue (not recorded which). In DNA form, the CDR3 reads TGCAGTGCCCCGGGACAGGTTTCCAATTCACCCCTCCACTTT. Its translation is CSAPGQVSNSPLHF.